These 8 T cell receptor beta chains came from one sample sequenced in a study of shared clonotypes between healthy human individuals (dated by TCRdb to 2019 to 2021). Libraries came from the immunoSEQ multiplex PCR assay. Drawn from immuneACCESS, this table holds only the in-frame rearrangements with V and J called that TCRdb kept. Clones are partly lost; checked studies trace under half to an unresolved V gene and leave the rest unexplained. A total of about 1 million clones appear in this sample, around 74% of them only once. About 1.5% of the sample rests with the top ten. Sequencing was performed on memory CD4+ T cells sorted from blood. According to the study, the label for this sample's cell subset or site signals: CD45RA-negative fraction. These receptors came from a man between 18 and 29 years old in good health.

The chain combines TRBV4-1 with TRBJ2-4; D perhaps matches TRBD2 (7 bases). Germline lookup yields CDR1 MGHRA and CDR2 YSYEKL. The CDR3 totals 14 residues. Trimming removed 0 bases at V and 6 bases at J, with 9 bases between. This CDR3 reads CASSQEGGGNIQYF. The CDR3 coding sequence is TGCGCCAGCAGCCAAGAGGGAGGGGGAAACATTCAGTACTTC.

The genes are TRBV10-3 and TRBJ1-1, with 7 nucleotides matching TRBD1. The CDR3 loop spans 17 amino acids. In germline, CDR1 is ENHRY, CDR2 SYGVKD. After removal of 0 bases from V and 0 bases from J, the junction contained 7 bases not matched to a gene. Here the CDR3 reads CAISESGGQRMNTEAFF. CDR3 bases: TGTGCCATCAGTGAGTCTGGGGGACAGCGAATGAACACTGAAGCTTTCTTT.

In regard to this clone: At the DNA level, this CDR3 is encoded by other sequences in the same sample as well. V usage is TRBV6-6 and J usage is TRBJ2-5; D is ambiguous. This CDR3 has 12 amino acids. The germline V gene encodes CDR1 MNHNY and CDR2 SVGAGI (reference sequence). The V gene lost 3 bases and the J gene lost 5 bases, with 7 bases spanning the gap. The CDR3 spells CASSYPRETQYF. CDR3 nucleotide sequence: TGTGCCAGCAGTTATCCCCGGGAGACCCAGTACTTC.

This clone came up once. This rearrangement joins TRBV5-5 to TRBJ2-3; 13 positions agree with TRBD2. The germline CDR1 and CDR2 sequences are SGHKS and YYEKEE (reference sequence). The J segment lost 8 bases and the V segment lost 4 bases, leaving 7 bases of the junction unmatched. This CDR3 contains 15 residues. In DNA form, the CDR3 reads TGTGCCAGCAGCCCAGGACTAGCGGGAGTGGGTACGCAGTATTTT. This translates into CASSPGLAGVGTQYF.

This chain links TRBV25-1 with TRBJ1-4; TRBD1 might be the D (5 bases). Per the germline V gene, CDR1 is MGHDK and CDR2 is SYGVNS. V lost 3 bases, J lost 7 bases, and 15 bases lay in between. This CDR3 is 15 amino acids long. CDR3 coding DNA: TGTGCCAGCAGTGAGTCCAGGGTTTATAGTGAAAAACTGTTTTTT. Translated, it gives CASSESRVYSEKLFF.

The chain uses TRBV7-9 and TRBJ2-7; tentatively, D is TRBD1 or TRBD2 (5 bases each). The CDR3 covers 15 residues. Germline loops: CDR1 SEHNR, CDR2 FQNEAQ (reference sequence). Deletions cut 1 base from V and 5 bases from J, with 15 bases between. This CDR3 reads CASSLEPRGGDEQYF. DNA of the CDR3: TGTGCCAGCAGCTTAGAGCCCCGTGGGGGTGACGAGCAGTACTTC.

Details on this clone: Other DNA sequences of this sample code for an identical CDR3. The chain combines TRBV7-2 with TRBJ2-3; D unresolved. The CDR3 is 13 residues long. V gave up 1 base and J gave up 4 bases, with 6 bases separating them. CDR1 is SGHTA and CDR2 is FQGNSA in the germline V gene. The CDR3, as DNA: TGTGCCAGCAGCTTAGGTCTGCCAGATACGCAGTATTTT. Translation: CASSLGLPDTQYF.

The chain carries TRBV18 and TRBJ1-5; D gene unclear. Trimming left V 1 base short and J 4 bases short, with 14 bases between. Germline values: CDR1 KGHSH, CDR2 LQKENI. This CDR3 comprises 16 residues. CDR3 nucleotide sequence: TGTGCCAGCTCACCACAAGGATCTACTATTAATCAGCCCCAGCATTTT. Translation gives CASSPQGSTINQPQHF. Using reference TRBV18 and TRBJ1-5 for the parts outside the CDR3, the full variable domain is NAGVMQNPRHLVRRRGQEARLRCSPMKGHSHVYWYRQLPEEGLKFMVYLQKENIIDESGMPKERFSAEFPKEGPSILRIQQVVRGDSAAYFCASSPQGSTINQPQHFGDGTRLSIL.